This T cell receptor (beta chain) was identified during a study of cytomegalovirus exposure and HLA in healthy donors. The germline V gene encodes CDR1 LGHNA and CDR2 YSLEER. The trim removed 0 bases at V and 8 bases at J, leaving 6 bases unmatched. This CDR3 spans 15 amino acids. 13 Jbeta primers and 60 Vbeta primers were used for the PCR. The method was immunoSEQ multiplex PCR; TCRdb's version includes in-frame clones alone and lacks a portion of them. Among roughly 190,000 clones, around 83% were seen once, and the ten largest hold 0.9% to 1.2%. This TCR came from a woman aged 40 to 50 in good health and CMV-seronegative. The sample was PBMCs. This sequence joins TRBV4-3 and TRBJ1-2; the match to TRBD1 covers 10 bases. CDR3 sequence: CASSQDVGTGVGYTF. The CDR3 DNA is TGCGCCAGCAGCCAAGATGTAGGGACAGGGGTCGGCTACACCTTC.